Listed below are T cell receptor beta chains from one sample, sequenced in a study of beta chain features in type 1 diabetes. Assay used: immunoSEQ multiplex PCR; TCRdb lists only in-frame clones, some missing. The sample holds about 59,000 clones; roughly 60% are singletons and the top ten take about 2.2%. What was sequenced was Tregs from blood. The receptors come from a woman under 30 in good health. Both conserved end residues are part of each CDR3. A D gene is named only where the DNA matches it firmly. Clone size appears in some rows only: once, few, many, or a class for an expanded clone.

v_gene	j_gene	abundance	d_gene	CDR3nt	CDR3aa
TRBV11-2	TRBJ2-1	few	.	TGTGCCAGCAGCTTAGACGGCTCCTACAATGAGCAGTTCTTC	CASSLDGSYNEQFF
TRBV7-2	TRBJ2-4	.	TRBD1	TGTGCCAGCAGCTTGACAGGGAAAAAAAACATTCAGTACTTC	CASSLTGKKNIQYF
TRBV5-6	TRBJ1-6	.	TRBD1	TGTGCCAGCAGCTCGGGACAGGATGGTCTCCACTTT	CASSSGQDGLHF
TRBV7-2	TRBJ2-5	.	.	.	CASILAGTEETQYF
TRBV5-1	TRBJ2-3	.	TRBD1	TGCGCCAGCAGCCTGACAGGGTCTGCGCAGTATTTT	CASSLTGSAQYF
TRBV4-2	TRBJ2-7	once	.	TGTGCCAGCAGCCAAGAGGAGGGCTACGAGCAGTACTTC	CASSQEEGYEQYF
TRBV11-2	TRBJ1-1	.	.	TGTGCCAGCAGCTTCCCCCGCAGGGAACCCTGGAACACTGAAGCTTTCTTT	CASSFPRREPWNTEAFF
TRBV6-6	TRBJ1-2	.	.	TGTGCCAGCAGTTACTCGAGCAGGAACGGCTACACCTTC	CASSYSSRNGYTF
TRBV4-3	TRBJ2-5	.	.	TGCGCCAGCAGCCAAGATTACACAGGGAATCGAGAGACCCAGTACTTC	CASSQDYTGNRETQYF
TRBV19	TRBJ2-7	once	TRBD1	TGTGCCAGTAGTAGTAGGGGACAGGGTCCCAACGAGCAGTACTTC	CASSSRGQGPNEQYF
TRBV10-3	TRBJ2-5	.	TRBD2	TGTGCCATCAGTGATGGGATAGCGGGACGCATGTCGGGAGAGACCCAGTACTTC	CAISDGIAGRMSGETQYF
TRBV9	TRBJ2-1	.	TRBD2	TGTGCCAGCAGCGGTGGACTAGCGGACTACAATGAGCAGTTCTTC	CASSGGLADYNEQFF
TRBV9	TRBJ2-1	once	TRBD2	TGTGCCAGCAGCGTAGGTATAGCGGGAGAGCATGAGCAGTTCTTC	CASSVGIAGEHEQFF
TRBV7-2	TRBJ2-7	once	TRBD2	TGTGCCAGCAGCTTAGCAAAAGCGGGACCCTACGAGCAGTACTTC	CASSLAKAGPYEQYF
TRBV7-3	TRBJ2-2	.	TRBD2	TGTGCCAGCGGCGGGGGGCCCTCGACCGGGGAGCTGTTTTTT	CASGGGPSTGELFF
TRBV7-2	TRBJ2-2	.	TRBD2	TGTGCCAGCAGCTTCTCCCCCTTGCGGGGGGCGGTCACCGGGGAGCTGTTTTTT	CASSFSPLRGAVTGELFF
TRBV10-3	TRBJ2-5	.	.	TGTGCCATCAGTGAGTCCGGGGGGCAGGAGACCCAGTACTTC	CAISESGGQETQYF
TRBV7-9	TRBJ1-4	.	.	TGTGCCAGCAGTAGGCGGAATAATGAAAAACTGTTTTTT	CASSRRNNEKLFF
TRBV5-1	TRBJ1-2	few	.	TGCGCCAGCAGCTTGGCCGGCCCCTCGGGAGGCTACACCTTC	CASSLAGPSGGYTF
TRBV5-1	TRBJ2-3	.	.	TGCGCCAGCAGCTTGGGGCCTAGCCAAGATACGCAGTATTTT	CASSLGPSQDTQYF
TRBV6-5	TRBJ2-1	few	.	TGTGCCAGCCGAGGGGGTCGTTACAATGAGCAGTTCTTC	CASRGGRYNEQFF
TRBV30	TRBJ1-5	few	.	TGTGCCTGGAGTGTGGGAACAGGGCAGCCCCAGCATTTT	CAWSVGTGQPQHF